This entry lists 11 T cell receptor beta chains sequenced from one sample in a study of T cells in Graves' hyperthyroidism and ophthalmopathy. The TCR beta CDR3 regions underwent amplification using RNA transcripts as the source. During a first-round RT-PCR of the TCR CDR3, the HTBI primer set was used. TCRdb itself ran the multiplex PCR reads through MiXCR, one entry per CDR3 protein. The sample includes 300,000 to 500,000 distinct CDR3 sequences, more than 13% of them seen just once. Sequenced material: blood. The receptors were gathered from a woman in her twenties or thirties with Graves' hyperthyroidism.

The sample holds a few counts of this clonotype. This chain links TRBV5-6 with TRBJ2-5; D ambiguous. V was cut by 4 bases and J by 5 bases, with 15 bases left in between. Germline V CDR1 and CDR2: SGHDT, YYEEEE. CDR3 length: 14 amino acids. For the CDR3, the DNA is TGTGCCAGCAGCCTCGACCCCCGCGTGGAGACCCAGTACTTC. Translation gives CASSLDPRVETQYF.

This clonotype was picked up many times. V gene TRBV7-9 combines with J gene TRBJ2-5, with TRBD2 matching over 8 bases. V shed 4 bases and J 5 bases; nucleotides not matched to a gene: 18. Germline values: CDR1 SEHNR, CDR2 FQNEAQ (reference sequence). The CDR3 runs to 18 residues. The CDR3 DNA reads as TGTGCCAGCAGCTGGAATAGTGGGGCTAGCGGGCGCCTGGAGACCCAGTACTTC. The encoded protein is CASSWNSGASGRLETQYF. The full variable domain, with the rest looked up from reference TRBV7-9 and TRBJ2-5, is DTGVSQNPRHKITKRGQNVTFRCDPISEHNRLYWYRQTLGQGPEFLTYFQNEAQLEKSRLLSDRFSAERPKGSFSTLEIQRTEQGDSAMYLCASSWNSGASGRLETQYFGPGTRLLVL.

The chain uses TRBV6-2 or TRBV6-3 and TRBJ2-5; 7 nucleotides line up with TRBD2. This CDR3 contains 16 residues. Per the germline V gene, CDR1 is MNHEY and CDR2 is SVGEGT. V shed 2 bases, J shed 5 bases, and the junction held 11 bases outside the gene matches. The CDR3 loop is CASSYDWGGVRETQYF. In nucleotides, the CDR3 is TGTGCCAGCAGTTACGACTGGGGAGGGGTCCGGGAGACCCAGTACTTC.

The chain uses TRBV28 and TRBJ2-1; TRBD2 matches 12 bases. Germline loops: CDR1 MDHEN, CDR2 SYDVKM. Losses at the gene ends were 3 bases for V and 9 bases for J; bases not matched to a gene: 9. The CDR3 runs to 16 residues. The CDR3 nucleotides are TGTGCCAGCAGTTTCGGACTAGCGGGGAGAATGGCTGAGCAGTTCTTC. It encodes CASSFGLAGRMAEQFF. Drawing the rest from reference TRBV28 and TRBJ2-1, the complete variable domain is DVKVTQSSRYLVKRTGEKVFLECVQDMDHENMFWYRQDPGLGLRLIYFSYDVKMKEKGDIPEGYSVSREKKERFSLILESASTNQTSMYLCASSFGLAGRMAEQFFGPGTRLTVL.

This clonotype was recorded at least ten times. V gene TRBV20-1 combines with J gene TRBJ2-1; a weak D match, TRBD2 (5 bases). Trimming left V 3 bases short and J 4 bases short, with 10 bases between. The CDR3 is made up of 13 amino acids. The germline CDR1 and CDR2 sequences are DFQATT and SNEGSKA (reference sequence). CDR3 region: CSARDSPYNEQFF. The CDR3 nucleotides are TGCAGTGCTAGGGACTCCCCTTACAATGAGCAGTTCTTC.

Regarding this clonotype: Possible read error: a much larger clone is one base away. This chain connects TRBV6-2 or TRBV6-3 to TRBJ1-5; 9 bases fit TRBD1. There are 16 residues in the CDR3. CDR1 is MNHEY, CDR2 SVGEGT, per germline. For the CDR3, the DNA is TGTGCCAGCAGATCGGACAGGGGATATAGCAGTCAGCCCCAGCATTTT. As protein: CASRSDRGYSSQPQHF.

This clonotype was seen a handful of times. This chain's CDR3 is CATSRDTGALTEAFF. The CDR3 region has the DNA TGTGCCACCAGCAGGGATACAGGGGCCCTCACTGAAGCTTTCTTT. The chain couples TRBV15 to TRBJ1-1; 7 bases are shared with TRBD1. Per germline, CDR1 LNHNV and CDR2 YYDKDF (reference sequence). V was pared by 3 bases and J by 4 bases, with 8 bases of the junction left unmatched. The CDR3 spans 15 residues.

This clonotype was recorded many times. V and J are TRBV11-3 and TRBJ2-3, with 9 bases lining up with TRBD1. Germline V gene sequence: CDR1 SGHNT, CDR2 YENEEA. Germline trimming cut 3 bases from V and 6 bases from J; bases unmatched to any gene: 7. The length of the CDR3 is 15 residues. The CDR3, as DNA: TGTGCCAGCAGCTTTGGACAGGGGACGATCGATACGCAGTATTTT. Translation gives CASSFGQGTIDTQYF.

V usage is TRBV9 and J usage is TRBJ2-1; 14 positions match TRBD2. The CDR3 has 15 amino acids. In germline, CDR1 is SGDLS, CDR2 YYNGEE. V lost 3 bases and J lost 8; bases outside the gene matches: 4. CDR3 in DNA: TGTGCCAGCAGCGACCGACTAGCGGGAGGGGATGAGCAGTTCTTC. This encodes CASSDRLAGGDEQFF.

Comments on this clonotype: A junction end diverges from the germline sequence, so it may reflect a read error. The chain recombines TRBV30 with TRBJ2-6; D is perhaps TRBD1 (5 bases). The CDR3 length is 13 residues. Germline V CDR1 and CDR2: GTSNPN, SVGIG (reference sequence). In nucleotides, the CDR3 is TGTGCCTGGAGGGAGTCTGGGGCCAGCGTCCTGACTTTC. This sequence encodes CAWRESGASVLTF.

This clonotype occurred a few times. V usage is TRBV6-1 and J usage is TRBJ1-1; tentative D call: TRBD1 (5 bases). Germline CDR1 MNHNS, CDR2 SASEGT. CDR3 size: 14 residues. V lost 5 bases and J 4 bases, leaving 14 bases between the germline ends. CDR3 region: CASSYRGRFTEAFF. The CDR3 DNA sequence: TGTGCCAGCAGTTATAGGGGCAGGTTCACTGAAGCTTTCTTT.